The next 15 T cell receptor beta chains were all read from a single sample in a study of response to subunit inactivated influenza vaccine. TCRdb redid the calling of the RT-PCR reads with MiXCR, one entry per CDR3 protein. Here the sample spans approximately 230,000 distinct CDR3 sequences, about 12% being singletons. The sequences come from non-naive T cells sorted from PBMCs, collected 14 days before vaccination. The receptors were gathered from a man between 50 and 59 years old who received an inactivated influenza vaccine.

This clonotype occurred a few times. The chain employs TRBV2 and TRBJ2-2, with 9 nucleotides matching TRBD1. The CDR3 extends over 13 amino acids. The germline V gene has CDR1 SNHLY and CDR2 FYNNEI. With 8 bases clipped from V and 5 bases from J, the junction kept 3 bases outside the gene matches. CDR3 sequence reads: CASGQGRTGELFF. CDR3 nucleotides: TGTGCCAGCGGACAGGGGAGAACCGGGGAGCTGTTTTTT.

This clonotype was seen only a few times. The CDR3 spells CASSLEGLPTYEQYF. In DNA, the CDR3 is TGTGCCAGCAGCTTAGAGGGACTACCCACCTACGAGCAGTACTTC. The gene calls are TRBV7-2 and TRBJ2-7; 7 bases are shared with TRBD2. Trimming took 1 base from V and 2 from J; bases not matched to a gene: 5. The CDR3 extends over 15 amino acids. Looked up from germline, CDR1 is SGHTA and CDR2 is FQGNSA.

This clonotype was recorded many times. The CDR3: CASSQDPRGSNYGYTF. As DNA, the CDR3 is TGTGCCAGCAGCCAAGATCCACGAGGGTCTAACTATGGCTACACCTTC. V is TRBV4-2 and J is TRBJ1-2; no clear D. Germline CDR1 and CDR2: LGHNA and YNFKEQ. V lost 0 bases, J lost 0 bases, and 11 bases lay in between. The CDR3 covers 16 residues.

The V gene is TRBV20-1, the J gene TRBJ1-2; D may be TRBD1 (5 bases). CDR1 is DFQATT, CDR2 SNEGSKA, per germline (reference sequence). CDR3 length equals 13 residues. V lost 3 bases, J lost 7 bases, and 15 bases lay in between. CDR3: CSASPGSGSGYTF. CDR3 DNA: TGCAGTGCTAGCCCCGGGTCAGGGAGTGGCTACACCTTC.

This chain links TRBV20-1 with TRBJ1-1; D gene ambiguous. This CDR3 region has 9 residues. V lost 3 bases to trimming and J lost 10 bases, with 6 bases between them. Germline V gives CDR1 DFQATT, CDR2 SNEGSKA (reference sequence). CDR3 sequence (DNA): TGCAGTGCTAGCCGAGGAGCTTTCTTT. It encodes CSASRGAFF.

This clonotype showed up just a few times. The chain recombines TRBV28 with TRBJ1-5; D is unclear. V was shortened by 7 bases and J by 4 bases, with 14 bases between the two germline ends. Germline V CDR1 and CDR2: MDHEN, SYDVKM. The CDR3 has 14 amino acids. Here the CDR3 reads CASTLEVANQPQHF. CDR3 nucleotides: TGTGCCAGCACCCTGGAGGTGGCGAATCAGCCCCAGCATTTT.

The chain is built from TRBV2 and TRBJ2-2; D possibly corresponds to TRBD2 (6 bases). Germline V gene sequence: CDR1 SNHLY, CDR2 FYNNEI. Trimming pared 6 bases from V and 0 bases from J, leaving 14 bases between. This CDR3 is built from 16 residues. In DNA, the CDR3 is TGTGCCAGCAGCCAAACTAGCTTCGCGAACACCGGGGAGCTGTTTTTT. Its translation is CASSQTSFANTGELFF.

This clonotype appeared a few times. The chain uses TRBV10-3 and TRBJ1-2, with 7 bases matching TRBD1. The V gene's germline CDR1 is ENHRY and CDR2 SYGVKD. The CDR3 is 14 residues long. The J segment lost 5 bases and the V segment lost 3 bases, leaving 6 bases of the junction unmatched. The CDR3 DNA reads TGTGCCATCAGTGATTTAGGGGGCGGATATGGCTACACCTTC. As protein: CAISDLGGGYGYTF.

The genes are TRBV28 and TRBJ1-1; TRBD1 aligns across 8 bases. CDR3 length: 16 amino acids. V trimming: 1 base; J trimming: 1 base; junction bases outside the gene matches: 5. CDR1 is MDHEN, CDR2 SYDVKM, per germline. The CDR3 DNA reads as TGTGCCAGCAGTTTATCCCCCGGGACAGGGAACACTGAAGCTTTCTTT. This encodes CASSLSPGTGNTEAFF.

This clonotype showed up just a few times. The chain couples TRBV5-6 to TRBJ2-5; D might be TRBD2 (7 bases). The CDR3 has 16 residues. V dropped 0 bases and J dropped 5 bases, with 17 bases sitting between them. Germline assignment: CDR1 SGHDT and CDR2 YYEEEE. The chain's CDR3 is CASSLGPPGGRETQYF. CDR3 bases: TGTGCCAGCAGCTTGGGCCCCCCGGGGGGCAGGGAGACCCAGTACTTC.

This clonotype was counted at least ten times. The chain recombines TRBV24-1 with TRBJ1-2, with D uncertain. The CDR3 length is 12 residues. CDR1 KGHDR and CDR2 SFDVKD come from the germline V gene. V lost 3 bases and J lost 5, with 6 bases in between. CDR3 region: CATSDEAYGYTF. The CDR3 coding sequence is TGTGCCACCAGTGATGAAGCATATGGCTACACCTTC.

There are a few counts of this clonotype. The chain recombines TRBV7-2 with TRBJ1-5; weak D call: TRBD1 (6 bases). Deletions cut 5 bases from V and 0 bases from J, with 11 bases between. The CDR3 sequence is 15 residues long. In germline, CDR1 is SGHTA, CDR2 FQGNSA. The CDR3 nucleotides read TGTGCCAGCAGCCGATCGACAGGTAGCAATCAGCCCCAGCATTTT. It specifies CASSRSTGSNQPQHF.

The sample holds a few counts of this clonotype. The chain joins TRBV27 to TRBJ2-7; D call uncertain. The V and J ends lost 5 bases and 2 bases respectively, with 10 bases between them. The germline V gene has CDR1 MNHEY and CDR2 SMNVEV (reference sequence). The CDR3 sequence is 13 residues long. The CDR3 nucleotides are TGTGCCAGCAGTCCCAGAAAGGCCTACGAGCAGTACTTC. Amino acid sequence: CASSPRKAYEQYF.

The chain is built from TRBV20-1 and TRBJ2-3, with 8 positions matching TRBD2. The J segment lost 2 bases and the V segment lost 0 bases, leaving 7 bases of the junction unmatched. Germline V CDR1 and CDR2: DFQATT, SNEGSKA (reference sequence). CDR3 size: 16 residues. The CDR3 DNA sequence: TGCAGTGCTAGAGATCCTGCGGGGGGCCACACAGATACGCAGTATTTT. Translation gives CSARDPAGGHTDTQYF.

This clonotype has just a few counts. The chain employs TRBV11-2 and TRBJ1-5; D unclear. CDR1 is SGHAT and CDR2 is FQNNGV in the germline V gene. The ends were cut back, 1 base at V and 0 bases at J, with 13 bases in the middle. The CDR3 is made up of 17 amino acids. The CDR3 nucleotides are TGTGCCAGCAGCTTAGTTCAGGCGCGGTATAGCAATCAGCCCCAGCATTTT. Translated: CASSLVQARYSNQPQHF.